Each of the 29 T cell receptor beta chains below was sequenced from the same sample in a study of response to subunit inactivated influenza vaccine. TCRdb independently ran MiXCR on the RT-PCR reads; one entry per CDR3 protein. The sample contains roughly 710,000 distinct CDR3 sequences, 13% to 15% of which appear only once. The source material was PBMCs from blood, sampled around 15 days before vaccination. The receptor set was obtained from a man aged 50 to 60 who received an inactivated influenza vaccine.

This clonotype was recorded a few times. DNA of the CDR3: TGCAGTGCAAGGGACTTTTTAAGCTCCTACAATGAGCAGTTCTTC. Translated, it gives CSARDFLSSYNEQFF. The V call is TRBV20-1, the J call TRBJ2-1; D perhaps matches TRBD2 (6 bases). Germline loops: CDR1 DFQATT, CDR2 SNEGSKA (reference sequence). This CDR3 has 15 amino acids. V was cut by 6 bases and J by 0 bases, with 15 bases left in between.

Details on this clonotype: Possible read error: a much larger clone is one base away. This rearrangement joins TRBV3-1 to TRBJ2-7, with D unclear. Trimming took off 3 bases at V and 0 bases at J, with 9 bases between the two ends. The germline V gene encodes CDR1 LGHDT and CDR2 YNNKEL (reference sequence). The CDR3 sequence is 14 residues long. DNA of the CDR3: TGTGCCAGCAGCCACCTCAGGAGCTCCTACGAGCAGTACTTC. Translation gives CASSHLRSSYEQYF.

CDR3 DNA: TGCGCCAGCAGCATGCCGGACAGGTACGAGCAGTACTTC. Translation: CASSMPDRYEQYF. This chain links TRBV5-1 with TRBJ2-7; 7 nucleotides agree with TRBD1. The germline V gene encodes CDR1 SGHRS and CDR2 YFSETQ. The ends lost 4 bases at V and 4 bases at J; junction bases unmatched: 5. The CDR3 spans 13 residues.

The chain couples TRBV29-1 to TRBJ2-7; 12 positions match TRBD1. Germline V CDR1 and CDR2: SQVTM, ANQGSEA. V was clipped by 6 bases and J by 9 bases; unmatched bases: 9. This CDR3 is 13 amino acids long. DNA of the CDR3: TGCAGCGTCAGGGACAGGGGGCGGCTTGGGCAGTACTTC. It specifies CSVRDRGRLGQYF.

The V call is TRBV29-1, the J call TRBJ2-5; the D call may be TRBD1 or TRBD2 (5 bases each). CDR1 is SQVTM and CDR2 is ANQGSEA in the germline V gene. The ends were cut back, 6 bases at V and 2 bases at J, with 13 bases in the middle. The CDR3 runs to 13 residues. The DNA for the CDR3 is TGCAGCGTGGGGACCGAGACTCAAGAGACCCAGTACTTC. Translation: CSVGTETQETQYF.

J is TRBJ2-7 and V is TRBV5-1; tentative D call: TRBD2 (5 bases). Germline-derived CDR1 and CDR2 are SGHRS and YFSETQ. The CDR3 is 14 residues long. Trimming stripped 5 bases from V and 5 bases from J, with 17 bases between. The CDR3 DNA reads TGCGCCAGCAGTCAGGACTCCTTATTGGACGAGCAGTACTTC. Its translation: CASSQDSLLDEQYF.

This clonotype came up a few times. This chain uses TRBV20-1 with TRBJ2-1; 7 nucleotides line up with TRBD2. Germline trimming cut 1 base from V and 4 bases from J; bases unmatched to any gene: 7. The CDR3 extends over 15 amino acids. Looked up from germline, CDR1 is DFQATT and CDR2 is SNEGSKA (reference sequence). The CDR3 nucleotides read TGCAGTGCTAGAGGAGAGCGGGGTACGTACAATGAGCAGTTCTTC. Encoded protein: CSARGERGTYNEQFF.

This clonotype showed up many times. J is TRBJ1-5 and V is TRBV27; D unclear. Trimming removed 1 base from V and 3 bases from J, with 4 bases in between. Germline CDR1 and CDR2: MNHEY and SMNVEV (reference sequence). The CDR3 runs to 13 residues. CDR3 in amino acids: CASSLWVNQPQHF. In nucleotides, the CDR3 is TGTGCCAGCAGTTTATGGGTCAATCAGCCCCAGCATTTT.

This clonotype was seen more than once but under ten times. This chain joins TRBV28 and TRBJ2-1, with 7 bases lining up with TRBD1. The V gene end was trimmed by 3 bases and the J gene end by 1 base; junction bases not matched to a gene: 0. Germline V gene data show CDR1 as MDHEN and CDR2 as SYDVKM. The CDR3 covers 14 residues. The DNA for the CDR3 is TGTGCCAGCAGTTTGGGACAGTCCTACAATGAGCAGTTCTTC. It yields the protein CASSLGQSYNEQFF. The whole variable domain, filled in from reference TRBV28 and TRBJ2-1, reads DVKVTQSSRYLVKRTGEKVFLECVQDMDHENMFWYRQDPGLGLRLIYFSYDVKMKEKGDIPEGYSVSREKKERFSLILESASTNQTSMYLCASSLGQSYNEQFFGPGTRLTVL.

This chain connects TRBV20-1 to TRBJ1-1; 8 positions match TRBD1. The CDR3 consists of 14 residues. Germline CDR1 reads DFQATT; CDR2 reads SNEGSKA (reference sequence). V was pared by 0 bases and J by 5 bases, with 5 bases of the junction left unmatched. The CDR3 nucleotides are TGCAGTGCTAGAGATCCGAGACAGGGGACTGAAGCTTTCTTT. This encodes CSARDPRQGTEAFF.

V is TRBV18 and J is TRBJ1-6; D is possibly TRBD1 (6 bases). The CDR3 length is 14 residues. V lost 3 bases to trimming and J lost 5 bases, with 8 bases between them. Germline V gives CDR1 KGHSH, CDR2 LQKENI. In DNA form, the CDR3 reads TGTGCCAGCTCACCTGACAGGAATAATTCACCCCTCCACTTT. Translating gives CASSPDRNNSPLHF.

The chain recombines TRBV9 with TRBJ2-3; TRBD2 matches at 11 bases. This CDR3 region has 16 residues. Trimming at V came to 4 bases and at J to 1 base, leaving 5 bases not matched to a gene. The germline CDR1 and CDR2 sequences are SGDLS and YYNGEE. CDR3 bases: TGTGCCAGCAGCATCAGACTAGCGGGGCGCACAGATACGCAGTATTTT. Translation: CASSIRLAGRTDTQYF.

This clonotype has a count of ten or more. The chain combines TRBV7-8 with TRBJ2-3, with a tentative D call TRBD2 (7 bases). The CDR3 consists of 17 residues. Trimming pared 2 bases from V and 10 bases from J, leaving 25 bases between. The germline gives CDR1 SGHVS, CDR2 FQNEAQ. CDR3 coding DNA: TGTGCCAGCAGCTTAACGAGGACAGCGGGGACCGCGGGGGCGCAGTATTTT. Residues: CASSLTRTAGTAGAQYF.

V and J are TRBV6-5 and TRBJ2-7, with D perhaps matching TRBD2 (6 bases). Germline values: CDR1 MNHEY, CDR2 SVGAGI. The CDR3 loop spans 15 amino acids. Trimming cost V 0 bases and J 0 bases, with 9 bases left between them. In DNA, the CDR3 is TGTGCCAGCAGTTACTCGGGCGGGGTCTCCTACGAGCAGTACTTC. Its protein product is CASSYSGGVSYEQYF.

V is TRBV15 and J is TRBJ2-2; no definite D call. The ends were cut back, 3 bases at V and 5 bases at J, with 4 bases in the middle. Germline CDR1 is LNHNV and CDR2 is YYDKDF (reference sequence). This CDR3 comprises 12 residues. CDR3 amino acids: CATSSLTGELFF. CDR3 sequence (DNA): TGTGCCACCAGCAGCCTAACCGGGGAGCTGTTTTTT.

This clonotype was counted a few times. This chain connects TRBV6-2 or TRBV6-3 to TRBJ2-5; D not resolved. Trimming removed 4 bases from V and 3 bases from J, with 9 bases in between. Germline loops: CDR1 MNHEY, CDR2 SVGEGT. The CDR3 is made up of 13 amino acids. The chain's CDR3 is CASSFQAKETQYF. In DNA form, the CDR3 reads TGTGCCAGCAGTTTCCAGGCCAAAGAGACCCAGTACTTC.

The V and J genes are TRBV4-3 and TRBJ2-7, with TRBD2 as a possible D gene (6 bases). V lost 7 bases and J lost 5, with 18 bases in between. Looked up from germline, CDR1 is LGHNA and CDR2 is YSLEER. The CDR3 totals 14 residues. The CDR3: CASILGREQHEQYF. The CDR3, as DNA: TGCGCCAGCATCTTAGGACGGGAGCAGCACGAGCAGTACTTC.

The chain couples TRBV27 to TRBJ2-6, with D possibly TRBD2 on 5 matching bases. V was pared by 6 bases and J by 4 bases, with 10 bases between. Germline V CDR1 and CDR2: MNHEY, SMNVEV (reference sequence). This CDR3 contains 14 residues. The CDR3 loop reads CASSIIAGANVLTF. The CDR3, as DNA: TGTGCCAGCAGCATTATAGCGGGGGCCAACGTCCTGACTTTC.

The chain joins TRBV5-1 to TRBJ2-6, with 9 bases fitting TRBD1. This CDR3 contains 19 residues. Per the germline V gene, CDR1 is SGHRS and CDR2 is YFSETQ. V was pared by 4 bases and J by 0 bases, with 11 bases of the junction left unmatched. CDR3 residues: CASSPNPGQGLSGANVLTF. For the CDR3, the DNA is TGCGCCAGCAGCCCCAATCCGGGACAGGGCCTCTCTGGGGCCAACGTCCTGACTTTC.

This clonotype was found a few times. The genes are TRBV5-1 and TRBJ2-1; no definite D call. The germline V gene has CDR1 SGHRS and CDR2 YFSETQ. This CDR3 spans 14 amino acids. V dropped 0 bases and J dropped 6 bases, with 10 bases sitting between them. This CDR3 reads CASSLDLTFNEQFF. Here the CDR3 DNA reads TGCGCCAGCAGCTTGGATTTAACATTCAATGAGCAGTTCTTC.

This clonotype was detected only a few times. The J gene is TRBJ1-1, the V gene TRBV5-1; D is undetermined. V was clipped by 1 base and J by 4 bases, with 11 bases between them. The CDR3 spans 14 residues. The germline gives CDR1 SGHRS, CDR2 YFSETQ. The CDR3 sequence: CASSLNSRSTEAFF. DNA of the CDR3: TGCGCCAGCAGCTTGAACAGCCGGAGCACTGAAGCTTTCTTT.

The DNA for the CDR3 is TGTGCCAGCAGTCCCGGACTAGCGGGGGGCTATAACCAAGAGACCCAGTACTTC. It yields the protein CASSPGLAGGYNQETQYF. This rearrangement joins TRBV6-2 or TRBV6-3 to TRBJ2-5; TRBD2 matches at 14 bases. Germline CDR1 and CDR2: MNHEY and SVGEGT. This CDR3 has 18 residues. V lost 5 bases and J lost 0; bases outside the gene matches: 8.

The J gene is TRBJ2-3, the V gene TRBV20-1; 7 nucleotides agree with TRBD2. The CDR3 contains 17 residues. After removal of 5 bases from V and 1 base from J, the junction contained 15 bases not matched to a gene. Germline lookup yields CDR1 DFQATT and CDR2 SNEGSKA (reference sequence). The CDR3 DNA sequence: TGCAGTGCTGCACCTATGGCGGGGGTCTCCGGCACAGATACGCAGTATTTT. Its protein product is CSAAPMAGVSGTDTQYF.

V is TRBV6-2 or TRBV6-3 and J is TRBJ2-1; 9 bases align to TRBD1. The J call may not be correct, given that the DNA end is closer to TRBJ2-7. The CDR3 sequence is 14 residues long. Germline assignment: CDR1 MNHEY and CDR2 SVGEGT. The CDR3 spells CASVGQGFYNEQYF. Here the CDR3 DNA reads TGTGCCAGCGTAGGACAGGGGTTCTACAATGAGCAGTACTTC.

This chain joins TRBV28 and TRBJ2-7; tentative D call: TRBD2 (6 bases). V was shortened by 5 bases and J by 13 bases, with 15 bases between the two germline ends. Germline V gives CDR1 MDHEN, CDR2 SYDVKM. There are 11 residues in the CDR3. The CDR3: CASSPGGLGYF. Here the CDR3 DNA reads TGTGCCAGCAGTCCCGGGGGTTTAGGATACTTC.

The rearrangement joins TRBV10-3 to TRBJ1-5; D is undetermined. In germline, CDR1 is ENHRY, CDR2 SYGVKD. The CDR3 extends over 13 amino acids. Trimming stripped 7 bases from V and 0 bases from J, with 7 bases between. The CDR3 region has the DNA TGTGCCATCACAGGAGGTAGCAATCAGCCCCAGCATTTT. This codes for CAITGGSNQPQHF.

This chain uses TRBV2 with TRBJ2-6; the D is unclear. V lost 5 bases, J lost 0 bases, and 8 bases lay in between. The CDR3 has 15 amino acids. Germline V gives CDR1 SNHLY, CDR2 FYNNEI. CDR3 nucleotides: TGTGCCAGCAGTTCAGGCTTCTCTGGGGCCAACGTCCTGACTTTC. Residues: CASSSGFSGANVLTF.

There are a few counts of this clonotype. The CDR3 is CASSPRSESYEQYF. The CDR3 bases are TGTGCCAGCAGCCCACGGTCTGAGTCCTACGAGCAGTACTTC. The chain recombines TRBV7-9 with TRBJ2-7; D uncertain. Germline CDR1 and CDR2: SEHNR and FQNEAQ (reference sequence). CDR3 length: 14 residues. Between the trimmed V and J ends, which lost 5 bases and 1 base, there was a span of 12 bases.

This clonotype was observed a few times. The genes are TRBV25-1 and TRBJ2-1; TRBD2 matches 10 bases. Germline V gene data show CDR1 as MGHDK and CDR2 as SYGVNS. This CDR3 is built from 15 residues. With 4 bases clipped from V and 9 bases from J, the junction kept 9 bases outside the gene matches. CDR3: CASSARAGGGGEQFF. As DNA, the CDR3 is TGTGCCAGCAGTGCCCGAGCGGGGGGGGGAGGTGAGCAGTTCTTC.